This record covers a single T cell receptor beta chain. J was trimmed by 0 bases and V by 5 bases; bases with no gene match: 14. Germline V lookup: CDR1 SGHAT, CDR2 FQDESV (reference sequence). CDR3 size: 20 residues. This specimen belongs to a study of CD8 T cells in Susac syndrome. About the study: Treatment at blood withdrawal was none, corticosteroids, or intravenous immunoglobulin alone in Susac syndrome patients.

With random hexamers, reverse transcription was performed on roughly 0.5 to 1 ug of RNA. Amplification of TCR beta CDR3 across 54 Vbeta and 13 Jbeta was performed with immunoSEQ multiplex PCR. MiXCR was run by TCRdb on the immunoSEQ multiplex PCR reads, yielding one entry per CDR3 protein. The data hold over 140,000 distinct CDR3 sequences, with about 95% observed a single time. Sequencing of TCR beta was performed on blood CD8+ and CD4+ T cells. The origin of this receptor is a human donor with Susac syndrome. Material for sequencing was CD4+ T cells from PBMCs. The V gene is TRBV11-1, the J gene TRBJ2-6; 9 nucleotides match TRBD1. As DNA, the CDR3 is TGTGCCAGCAGCCGGGGGGACAGGGCCCAAACTTACTCTGGGGCCAACGTCCTGACTTTC. Amino acid sequence: CASSRGDRAQTYSGANVLTF.